The rows below give T cell receptor beta chains drawn from one sample of a study of cytomegalovirus exposure and HLA in healthy donors. Assay: immunoSEQ multiplex PCR; the TCRdb copy retains only in-frame clones and omits some. The sample includes about 94,000 clones, roughly three fifths of them seen just once. The sample consisted of PBMCs. The receptors stem from a young man in good health and CMV-seronegative. The CDR3 runs from the conserved cysteine through the conserved F or W. Each record gives: clone size, D gene, V gene, J gene, CDR3 protein, CDR3 DNA. The D gene is left open where the match is weak. Where a row states a size, it is once, few, many or the class of an expanded clone; other rows omit it.

>.|.|TRBV13|TRBJ1-2
CASSPPPQGGGYTF
TGTGCCAGCAGCCCCCCGCCGCAGGGTGGAGGCTACACCTTC
>.|TRBD1|TRBV4-1|TRBJ2-3
CASSPASGTETDTQYF
TGCGCCAGCAGCCCCGCTTCCGGGACAGAAACAGATACGCAGTATTTT
>.|.|TRBV11-2|TRBJ1-1
CASSLVRGNTEAFF
TGTGCCAGCAGCTTAGTGCGGGGGAACACTGAAGCTTTCTTT
>few|.|TRBV13|TRBJ1-1
CASSLNPPGLTRNTEAFF
TGTGCCAGCAGCTTAAATCCACCCGGACTAACTAGGAACACTGAAGCTTTCTTT
>.|.|TRBV6-1|TRBJ2-5
CASSELRSRETQYF
TGTGCCAGCAGTGAACTAAGAAGTCGAGAGACCCAGTACTTC
>.|.|TRBV27|TRBJ1-6
CASSLTPNSPLHF
TGTGCCAGCAGTTTAACACCTAATTCACCCCTCCACTTT
>few|TRBD1|TRBV6-1|TRBJ2-1
CASRAGTGGRNEQFF
TGTGCCAGCAGAGCCGGGACAGGGGGTAGGAATGAGCAGTTCTTC
>few|.|TRBV30|TRBJ1-3
CAWGESGNTIYF
TGTGCCTGGGGGGAGTCTGGAAACACCATATATTTT
>.|.|TRBV7-3|TRBJ1-2
CASSSQGKGYTF
TGTGCCAGCAGCTCCCAGGGAAAGGGCTACACCTTC
>.|.|TRBV27|TRBJ2-7
CASSLSHAPGISYEQYF
TGTGCCAGCAGTTTATCTCATGCCCCGGGAATCTCCTACGAGCAGTACTTC
>.|TRBD1|TRBV19|TRBJ2-7
CASSIHFRSTGPGYEQYF
TGTGCCAGTAGTATTCACTTTCGTTCGACAGGGCCAGGGTACGAGCAGTACTTC
>.|TRBD2|TRBV9|TRBJ2-2
CASSVGPGTTNTGELFF
TGTGCCAGCAGCGTAGGACCGGGGACTACCAACACCGGGGAGCTGTTTTTT
>few|TRBD2|TRBV6-6|TRBJ2-7
CASSYRLADYEQYF
TGTGCCAGCAGTTACAGACTAGCGGACTACGAGCAGTACTTC
>.|.|TRBV6-5|TRBJ2-1
CASNKGISSYNEQFF
TGTGCCAGCAATAAGGGGATTAGCTCCTACAATGAGCAGTTCTTC
>.|.|TRBV14|TRBJ1-1
CASSQLRVLNTEAFF
TGTGCCAGCAGCCAGCTCCGGGTTTTGAACACTGAAGCTTTCTTT
>.|TRBD1|TRBV28|TRBJ1-3
CASSYTGGVYTIYF
TGTGCCAGCAGCTACACAGGGGGTGTATACACCATATATTTT
>.|TRBD2|TRBV19|TRBJ2-2
CASSAPSGRAGELFF
TGTGCCAGTAGTGCCCCTAGCGGGAGAGCCGGGGAGCTGTTTTTT
>.|.|TRBV19|TRBJ2-2
CASSPRGLGAGELFF
TGTGCCAGTAGCCCCAGGGGTCTCGGCGCCGGGGAGCTGTTTTTT
>few|TRBD1|TRBV29-1|TRBJ1-2
CSVTQPRDSKALYGYTF
TGCAGCGTAACCCAACCCCGGGACAGCAAAGCCCTCTATGGCTACACCTTC
>.|.|TRBV4-3|TRBJ1-4
CASSQIQGEKLFF
TGCGCCAGCAGCCAAATTCAGGGAGAAAAACTGTTTTTT
>few|TRBD2|TRBV4-2|TRBJ2-3
CASSQDDVTSGRMADTQYF
TGTGCCAGCAGCCAAGATGACGTGACTAGCGGGAGGATGGCAGATACGCAGTATTTT
>.|.|TRBV7-9|TRBJ1-3
CASSPDQGLSGNTIYF
TGTGCCAGCAGCCCCGATCAGGGCCTCTCTGGAAACACCATATATTTT
>.|TRBD2|TRBV25-1|TRBJ2-3
CASSPWTRADTQYF
TGTGCCAGCAGTCCTTGGACTAGGGCAGATACGCAGTATTTT
>.|.|TRBV4-3|TRBJ1-5
CASSQGPSGEQPQHF
TGCGCCAGCAGCCAAGGACCCTCGGGGGAGCAGCCCCAGCATTTT
>.|TRBD1|TRBV7-2|TRBJ2-7
CASSPGQGPHEQYF
TGTGCCAGCAGCCCGGGACAGGGGCCGCACGAGCAGTACTTC
>.|TRBD2|TRBV29-1|TRBJ2-1
CSVPGLAGTPFF
TGCAGCGTGCCTGGACTAGCGGGAACCCCGTTCTTC
>few|.|TRBV7-9|TRBJ1-2
CASRGQGGNYGYTF
TGTGCCAGCAGGGGTCAGGGAGGGAACTATGGCTACACCTTC
>.|.|TRBV27|TRBJ2-3
CASSWRRTDTQYF
TGTGCCAGCAGTTGGAGACGTACAGATACGCAGTATTTT
>.|TRBD2|TRBV4-1|TRBJ2-3
CASSPTSGGSTDTQYF
TGCGCCAGCAGCCCGACCAGCGGGGGGAGCACAGATACGCAGTATTTT
>.|TRBD2|TRBV5-1|TRBJ2-3
CASSLTSDSRADTQYF
TGCGCCAGCAGCCTCACTAGCGACTCTAGGGCAGATACGCAGTATTTT